This T cell receptor beta chain was documented in a study of neurological immune-mediated disorders (dated by TCRdb to the late 2010s). Background on the whole study: Using UMI-based sequencing, the study compared peripheral blood TCR-beta repertoires from patients with HTLV-I-associated myelopathy (HAM/TSP), patients with multiple sclerosis, and healthy controls. Alongside PBMC samples, the set of around 99 TCR-beta libraries contained longitudinal samples, technical triplicates, and paired CD4+ and CD8+ T-cell subsets that had been sorted. The cohort was made up of approximately 65 subjects, consisting of some 15 HAM/TSP patients, approximately 35 multiple sclerosis patients and around 20 healthy controls.

Here is what the overall study found, with its caveats: No identical CDR3 amino acid sequences were shared among expanded clones across subjects, suggesting private TCR-beta repertoires in all groups. TCR clonal expansion was highest in HAM/TSP patients and lowest in MS patients, with MS patients falling below even healthy controls.

cDNA was synthesized by template-switch 5'RACE using a primer carrying a 10-nucleotide random unique molecular identifier by which each TCR transcript was tagged. Each sequencing run produced over 160 million TCR-beta sequences covering 15-18 subjects. The RNeasy kit was used to extract total RNA. The KAPA Real-time Library Amplification kit was used to amplify TCR-beta VDJ regions with primers for the TCR constant region and the 5'RACE anchor. A first PCR added sample indexes and Illumina adaptors, after which a second PCR increased the library yield. The roughly 650 bp TCR product was size-selected on a 2% E-gel SizeSelection system after Ampure bead purification. Before pooling, library quality was assessed on a Bioanalyzer, concentration was determined with Qubit, and library quantification was performed with the Kapa Library Quantification kit. Libraries were sequenced paired-end 2 x 150 bp on an Illumina HiSeq 2500. To increase sequence diversity, roughly 24-32% phiX was spiked into each library pool. Per the authors' processing: Quality-filtered reads were processed with the UMI-based MiGEC pipeline, and over 75% of raw TCR sequences were removed by the MiGEC pipeline during error correction. VDJ genes were aligned to IMGT germline references, and clonotypes were defined by unique CDR3 amino acid sequence plus V-J genes. Clonal expansion, Shannon diversity and CDR3 relatedness (CalcPairwiseDistances, ClusterSamples) were evaluated with VDJtools, and phylogenetic trees were built with CLCbio workbench. Using coefficient-of-variation modelling across technical triplicates, the study counted a clone as expanded if it had at least 8 unique UMIs. TCRdb trimmed public reads at Q25 via fastp, called clones via MiXCR and kept in-frame beta chains. Each entry merges the rows of one CDR3 protein and shows their most common DNA and genes. The V and J calls reflect TCRdb's pipeline rather than the authors' work. Here the sample has 33,000 or so distinct CDR3 sequences; less than 8.5% occur a single time. The ten largest clones take up roughly 4.4% of the sample.

Healthy controls were blood bank volunteers in Maryland, USA. For the unsorted PBMC libraries, 2 million PBMCs were stored in RNAlater at -80 degrees C until RNA extraction and were used to generate the libraries. Peripheral blood was subjected to Ficoll-Hypaque density gradient centrifugation to isolate PBMCs, which were then cryopreserved in liquid nitrogen. The germline V gene yields SGDLS for CDR1 and YYNGEE for CDR2. The cysteine opens and the phenylalanine closes a CDR3 of 15 amino acids. The read is trimmed to its CDR3 DNA, 45 bases read in frame from base 1. V gives up 0 bases and J gives up 6 bases, and the segment between their germline ends measures 15 bases. This clonotype was recorded at least ten times. Its antigen is still unknown. No base qualities exist here, and no much larger clone lies one base off it.

The chain uses TRBV9 and TRBJ1-2; too little of a D gene remains to name it. Sequencing input: PBMCs. The receptor was derived from a woman in her forties in good health. The CDR3 here reads CASSVEADPAHGYTF. In nucleotides, the sequence is TGTGCCAGCAGCGTAGAGGCAGATCCGGCTCATGGCTACACCTTC.